The 17 T cell receptor beta chains below all came from one sample that was sequenced in a study of blood T cell repertoires in COVID-19. Libraries were prepared by immunoSEQ multiplex PCR; TCRdb keeps only in-frame clonotypes and omits some of them. The table records a few hundred thousand clones, around nine tenths of them present only once. Sequenced sample: PBMCs or T cells enriched from blood (not recorded which). The receptors were sampled from a woman in her forties or fifties who had recovered from COVID-19.

This clone was found a few times. The chain combines TRBV19 with TRBJ1-5; TRBD1 matches at 9 bases. The CDR3 runs to 15 residues. Germline V gives CDR1 LNHDA, CDR2 SQIVND (reference sequence). Trimming at V came to 4 bases and at J to 4 bases, leaving 5 bases not matched to a gene. The CDR3 bases are TGTGCCAGTAGTAACTACAGGGGGCCAAATCAGCCCCAGCATTTT. It translates to CASSNYRGPNQPQHF.

V usage is TRBV7-2 and J usage is TRBJ1-2; tentatively, D is TRBD1 (6 bases). This CDR3 has 15 residues. Germline values: CDR1 SGHTA, CDR2 FQGNSA. The ends were cut back, 4 bases at V and 8 bases at J, with 20 bases in the middle. CDR3 sequence reads: CASSSSGGAYRGYTF. CDR3 bases: TGTGCCAGCAGCTCCAGTGGGGGGGCGTACCGCGGCTACACCTTC.

V is TRBV2 and J is TRBJ1-1; 12 nucleotides align to TRBD1. Looked up from germline, CDR1 is SNHLY and CDR2 is FYNNEI. J gave up 6 bases and V 6 bases, and 5 bases lay outside the gene matches. The CDR3 totals 14 residues. This CDR3 reads CASRRGQGAAEAFF. The CDR3 DNA reads TGTGCCAGCAGGCGGGGACAGGGGGCCGCTGAAGCTTTCTTT.

The chain couples TRBV9 to TRBJ1-1; maybe TRBD1 (6 bases). The CDR3 runs to 14 residues. CDR1 is SGDLS and CDR2 is YYNGEE in the germline V gene. Trimming shortened V by 3 bases and J by 5 bases, and 14 bases separated the two germline ends. The CDR3: CASSAPGVTTEAFF. The CDR3 region has the DNA TGTGCCAGCAGCGCCCCAGGGGTGACGACTGAAGCTTTCTTT.

This chain links TRBV10-3 with TRBJ2-5, with 9 nucleotides matching TRBD2. Germline V CDR1 and CDR2: ENHRY, SYGVKD. This CDR3 comprises 14 residues. The ends lost 10 bases at V and 1 base at J; junction bases unmatched: 7. In DNA, the CDR3 is TGTGCCACTGCCCGACTAGCGGCCCAAGAGACCCAGTACTTC. Amino acid sequence: CATARLAAQETQYF.

The genes are TRBV7-9 and TRBJ2-5; 8 bases line up with TRBD1. The CDR3 spans 16 residues. Germline lookup yields CDR1 SEHNR and CDR2 FQNEAQ (reference sequence). After removal of 5 bases from V and 5 bases from J, the junction contained 13 bases not matched to a gene. CDR3 protein: CASSKTTPTGGETQYF. The CDR3 DNA reads as TGTGCCAGCAGCAAAACTACACCCACAGGGGGGGAGACCCAGTACTTC.

This clone was seen just once. The chain couples TRBV7-9 to TRBJ1-1; D gene unclear. Germline CDR1 is SEHNR and CDR2 is FQNEAQ (reference sequence). The CDR3 is made up of 12 amino acids. V was clipped by 5 bases and J by 5 bases, with 9 bases between them. In DNA form, the CDR3 reads TGTGCCAGCAGCCACCCGAGGACTGAAGCTTTCTTT. Translated, it gives CASSHPRTEAFF.

A few counts support this clone. V and J are TRBV7-9 and TRBJ2-2; D possibly corresponds to TRBD2 (6 bases). From germline, CDR1 is SEHNR and CDR2 FQNEAQ (reference sequence). This CDR3 has 16 residues. V was shortened by 5 bases and J by 2 bases, with 15 bases between the two germline ends. CDR3 sequence: CASSKGLEGNTGELFF. CDR3 sequence (DNA): TGTGCCAGCAGCAAGGGACTTGAGGGAAACACCGGGGAGCTGTTTTTT. The whole variable domain, remainder taken from reference TRBV7-9 and TRBJ2-2, is DTGVSQNPRHKITKRGQNVTFRCDPISEHNRLYWYRQTLGQGPEFLTYFQNEAQLEKSRLLSDRFSAERPKGSFSTLEIQRTEQGDSAMYLCASSKGLEGNTGELFFGEGSRLTVL.

This chain links TRBV24-1 with TRBJ2-7; a possible D gene is TRBD2 (7 bases). Germline V CDR1 and CDR2: KGHDR, SFDVKD. CDR3 size: 15 residues. Trimming cost V 0 bases and J 2 bases, with 10 bases left between them. CDR3 DNA: TGTGCCACCAGTGATTTGAGGCGGGGGCCCTACGAGCAGTACTTC. Its translation: CATSDLRRGPYEQYF.

The V and J genes are TRBV19 and TRBJ1-1, with 8 bases fitting TRBD1. Germline CDR1 reads LNHDA; CDR2 reads SQIVND (reference sequence). J was trimmed by 4 bases and V by 9 bases; bases with no gene match: 7. The length of the CDR3 is 13 residues. CDR3 amino acids: CASQTGEITEAFF. CDR3 sequence (DNA): TGTGCCAGCCAGACAGGGGAGATCACTGAAGCTTTCTTT. The variable domain in full, with the rest retrieved from reference TRBV19 and TRBJ1-1, is DGGITQSPKYLFRKEGQNVTLSCEQNLNHDAMYWYRQDPGQGLRLIYYSQIVNDFQKGDIAEGYSVSREKKESFPLTVTSAQKNPTAFYLCASQTGEITEAFFGQGTRLTVV.

The chain couples TRBV27 to TRBJ1-1; no reliable D call. The CDR3 totals 13 residues. CDR1 and CDR2 from the germline V gene are MNHEY and SMNVEV (reference sequence). Trimming took off 2 bases at V and 1 base at J, with 5 bases between the two ends. This CDR3 reads CASSLTQNTEAFF. CDR3 nucleotide sequence: TGTGCCAGCAGTTTAACACAGAACACTGAAGCTTTCTTT.

The chain couples TRBV7-2 to TRBJ2-7; maybe TRBD1 (6 bases). Trimming took off 5 bases at V and 6 bases at J, with 11 bases between the two ends. This CDR3 is 12 amino acids long. The germline V gene has CDR1 SGHTA and CDR2 FQGNSA. The CDR3 bases are TGTGCCAGCAGCGAAAACAGGGTCGAGCAGTACTTC. Amino acid sequence: CASSENRVEQYF.

The chain joins TRBV11-2 to TRBJ2-5; 9 bases are shared with TRBD2. V shed 9 bases and J 1 base; nucleotides not matched to a gene: 12. The CDR3 consists of 16 residues. In germline, CDR1 is SGHAT, CDR2 FQNNGV. The DNA for the CDR3 is TGTGCCAGTAGAACTTGGACTAGCGCCTCCCAAGAGACCCAGTACTTC. Translated: CASRTWTSASQETQYF.

The V and J genes are TRBV5-1 and TRBJ1-2, with TRBD1 matching 7 bases. CDR3 length: 12 amino acids. In germline, CDR1 is SGHRS, CDR2 YFSETQ. J gave up 11 bases and V 4 bases, and 8 bases lay outside the gene matches. The CDR3: CASSGQEVGYTF. In nucleotides, the CDR3 is TGCGCCAGCAGCGGACAGGAGGTCGGGTACACCTTC.

The table lists this clone with a count of one. The rearrangement joins TRBV28 to TRBJ1-2; 8 bases are a match to TRBD1. CDR3 size: 13 residues. Losses at the gene ends were 5 bases for V and 4 bases for J; bases not matched to a gene: 3. Germline V gives CDR1 MDHEN, CDR2 SYDVKM. The CDR3 loop reads CASSRQGTYGYTF. The CDR3 bases are TGTGCCAGCAGTAGACAGGGGACCTATGGCTACACCTTC.

This clone showed up just a few times. This rearrangement joins TRBV27 to TRBJ2-1; perhaps TRBD2 as D (5 bases). CDR1 is MNHEY and CDR2 is SMNVEV in the germline V gene (reference sequence). V dropped 5 bases and J dropped 0 bases, with 8 bases sitting between them. The CDR3 has 14 amino acids. The CDR3 reads CASSLRASYNEQFF. The DNA of the CDR3 is TGTGCCAGCAGTCTGAGGGCCTCCTACAATGAGCAGTTCTTC.

This chain uses TRBV7-2 with TRBJ1-5; D may be TRBD1 (5 bases). The length of the CDR3 is 12 residues. Trimming removed 5 bases at V and 9 bases at J, with 11 bases between. Germline values: CDR1 SGHTA, CDR2 FQGNSA. CDR3 in DNA: TGTGCCAGCAGCCGAGTGGGGGGGCCCCAGCATTTT. Its protein product is CASSRVGGPQHF.